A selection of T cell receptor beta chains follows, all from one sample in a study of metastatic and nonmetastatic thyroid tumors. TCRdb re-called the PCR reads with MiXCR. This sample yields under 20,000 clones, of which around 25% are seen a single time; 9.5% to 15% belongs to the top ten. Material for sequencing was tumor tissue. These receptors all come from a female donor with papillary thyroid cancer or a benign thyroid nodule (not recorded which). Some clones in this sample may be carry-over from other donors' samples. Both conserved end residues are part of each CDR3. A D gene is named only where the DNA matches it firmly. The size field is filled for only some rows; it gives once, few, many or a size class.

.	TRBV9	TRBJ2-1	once	CASSVASDPYNEQFF	TGTGCCAGCAGCGTAGCGTCCGATCCTTACAATGAGCAGTTCTTC
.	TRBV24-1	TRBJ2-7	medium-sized	CATSAQGYEQYF	TGTGCCACCAGTGCCCAGGGATACGAGCAGTACTTC
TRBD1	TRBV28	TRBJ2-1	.	CASSISGTGKNEQFF	TGTGCCAGCAGTATATCCGGGACAGGGAAGAATGAGCAGTTCTTC
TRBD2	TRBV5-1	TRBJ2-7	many	CASRPLGTSGRSSYEQYF	TGCGCCAGCAGGCCCCTGGGGACTAGCGGGAGGAGCTCCTACGAGCAGTACTTC
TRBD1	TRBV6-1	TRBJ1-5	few	CASRVGQGDQPQHF	TGTGCCAGCAGGGTTGGACAGGGGGATCAGCCCCAGCATTTT
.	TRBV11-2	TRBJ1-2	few	CASSFRAQYGYTF	TGTGCCAGCAGCTTCCGGGCACAGTACGGCTACACCTTC
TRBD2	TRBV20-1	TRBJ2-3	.	CSARVGLGTSGRIDTQYF	TGCAGTGCTAGAGTGGGTCTCGGGACTAGTGGGAGGATTGATACGCAGTATTTT
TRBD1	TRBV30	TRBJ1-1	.	CAWSTFTGVDEAFF	TGTGCCTGGAGTACATTTACAGGGGTGGATGAAGCTTTCTTT
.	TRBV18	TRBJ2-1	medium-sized	CASSPGNNEQFF	TGTGCCAGCTCGCCCGGAAACAATGAGCAGTTCTTC
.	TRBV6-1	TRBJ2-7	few	CASSEGDPREQYF	TGTGCCAGCAGCGAAGGGGACCCCCGGGAGCAGTACTTC
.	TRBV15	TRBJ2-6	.	CATSMGSGANVLTF	TGTGCCACCAGCATGGGCTCTGGGGCCAACGTCCTGACTTTC
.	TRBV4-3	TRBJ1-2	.	CASSQGLGQGYGYTF	TGCGCCAGCAGCCAAGGTCTTGGGCAGGGCTATGGCTACACCTTC
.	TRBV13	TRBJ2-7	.	CASSPRTSYEQYF	TGTGCCAGCAGCCCCCGGACAAGCTACGAGCAGTACTTC
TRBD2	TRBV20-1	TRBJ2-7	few	CSASSGGRSYEQYF	TGCAGTGCTAGTAGCGGGGGGCGCTCCTACGAGCAGTACTTC
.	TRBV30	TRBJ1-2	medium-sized	CAWSFPQGTGYTF	TGTGCCTGGAGCTTTCCCCAGGGGACCGGCTACACCTTC
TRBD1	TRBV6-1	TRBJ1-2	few	CASKKEPTGEDGYTF	TGTGCCAGCAAAAAAGAACCGACAGGGGAAGATGGCTACACCTTC
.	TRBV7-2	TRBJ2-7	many	CASSFRPRQPYEQYF	TGTGCCAGCAGCTTTAGACCGCGGCAGCCCTACGAGCAGTACTTC
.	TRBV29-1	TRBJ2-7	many	CSVAGDISYEQYF	TGCAGCGTAGCCGGGGACATCTCCTACGAGCAGTACTTC
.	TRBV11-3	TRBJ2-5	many	CASSLVVGQETQYF	TGTGCCAGCAGCTTAGTTGTAGGTCAAGAGACCCAGTACTTC
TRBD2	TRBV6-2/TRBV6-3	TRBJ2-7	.	CASSKNNRGLAGAHEQYF	TGTGCCAGCAGCAAAAATAACAGAGGACTAGCCGGGGCCCACGAGCAGTACTTC
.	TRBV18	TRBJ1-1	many	CASSPRGAQVLMNTEAFF	TGTGCCAGCTCACCAAGGGGGGCGCAGGTCCTCATGAACACTGAAGCTTTCTTT
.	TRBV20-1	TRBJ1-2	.	CSAEGGVRWLVYTF	TGCAGTGCGGAGGGAGGTGTCCGGTGGCTAGTCTACACCTTC
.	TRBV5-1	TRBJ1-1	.	CASSLEQGTAFF	TGCGCCAGCAGCTTGGAACAGGGTACGGCTTTCTTT
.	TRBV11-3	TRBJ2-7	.	CASILDPGEQYF	TGTGCCAGCATCTTAGATCCCGGTGAGCAGTACTTC
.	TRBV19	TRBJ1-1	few	CASSITLNTEAFF	TGTGCCAGTAGTATTACACTGAACACTGAAGCTTTCTTT
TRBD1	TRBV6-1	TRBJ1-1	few	CASNRQGFAFF	TGTGCCAGCAACCGACAGGGCTTCGCTTTCTTT
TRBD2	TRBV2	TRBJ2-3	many	CASSEGTSGGPGTDTQYF	TGTGCCAGCAGTGAAGGGACTAGCGGGGGCCCTGGCACAGATACGCAGTATTTT
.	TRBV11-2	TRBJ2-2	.	CASSYVTGELFF	TGTGCCAGCAGCTACGTAACCGGGGAGCTGTTTTTT
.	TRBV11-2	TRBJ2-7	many	CASSPRGHPYEQYF	TGTGCCAGCAGCCCCCGGGGACATCCCTACGAGCAGTACTTC
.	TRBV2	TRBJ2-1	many	CASRPGQGGGYNEQFF	TGTGCCAGCAGACCTGGACAAGGTGGGGGGTACAATGAGCAGTTCTTC
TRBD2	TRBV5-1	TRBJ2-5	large	CASSLGTSGGETQYF	TGCGCCAGCAGCTTGGGGACTAGCGGGGGAGAGACCCAGTACTTC
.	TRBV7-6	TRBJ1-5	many	CASSLARDQPQHF	TGTGCCAGCAGCTTAGCCCGGGATCAGCCCCAGCATTTT
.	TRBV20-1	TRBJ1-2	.	CSAREEYNSFGYTF	TGCAGTGCTAGAGAGGAGTACAACTCATTTGGCTACACCTTC
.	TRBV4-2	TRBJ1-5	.	CASSHRHRVSNQPHHF	TGTGCCAGCAGCCACCGACACAGGGTGAGCAATCAGCCCCATCATTTT
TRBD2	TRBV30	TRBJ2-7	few	CAWSVPASGRYEQYF	TGTGCCTGGAGTGTACCGGCTAGCGGGAGGTACGAGCAGTACTTC
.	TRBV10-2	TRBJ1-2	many	CASSEFDTSRYTF	TGCGCCAGCAGTGAGTTCGACACTTCGCGGTACACCTTC
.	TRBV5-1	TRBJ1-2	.	CASSLDGGAYGYTF	TGCGCCAGCAGCTTGGACGGGGGAGCCTATGGCTACACCTTC
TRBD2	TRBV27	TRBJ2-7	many	CASSSGLAGKEQYF	TGTGCCAGCAGTTCTGGACTAGCGGGAAAAGAGCAGTACTTC
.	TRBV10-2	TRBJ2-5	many	CASSESGTQYF	TGCGCCAGCAGTGAGTCAGGGACCCAGTACTTC
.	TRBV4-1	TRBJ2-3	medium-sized	CASSTGLPSTDTQYF	TGCGCCAGCAGCACAGGACTGCCTAGCACAGATACGCAGTATTTT
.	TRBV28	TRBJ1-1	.	CASSFNLGAGVHEAFF	TGTGCCAGCAGTTTCAATTTGGGTGCTGGGGTCCATGAAGCTTTCTTT
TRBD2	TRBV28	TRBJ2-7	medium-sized	CASSPAGGPAYEQYF	TGTGCCAGCAGTCCCGCGGGAGGGCCCGCCTACGAGCAGTACTTC